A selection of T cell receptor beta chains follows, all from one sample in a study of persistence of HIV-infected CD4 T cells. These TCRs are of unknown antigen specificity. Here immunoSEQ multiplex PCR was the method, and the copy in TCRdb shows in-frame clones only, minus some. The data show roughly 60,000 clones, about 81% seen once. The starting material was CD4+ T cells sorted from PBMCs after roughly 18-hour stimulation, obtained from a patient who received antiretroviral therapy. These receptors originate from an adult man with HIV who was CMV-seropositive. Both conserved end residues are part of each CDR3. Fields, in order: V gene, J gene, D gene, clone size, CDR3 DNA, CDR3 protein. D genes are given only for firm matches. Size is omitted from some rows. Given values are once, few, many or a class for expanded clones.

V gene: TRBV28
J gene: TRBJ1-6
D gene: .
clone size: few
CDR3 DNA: TGTGCCAGCAGTTTTCGGAATTCACCCCTCCACTTT
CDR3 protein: CASSFRNSPLHF

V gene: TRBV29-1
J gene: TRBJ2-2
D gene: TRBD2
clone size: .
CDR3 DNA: TGCAGCGTTAAACTAGCGGGGAGTAACACCGGGGAGCTGTTTTTT
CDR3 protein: CSVKLAGSNTGELFF

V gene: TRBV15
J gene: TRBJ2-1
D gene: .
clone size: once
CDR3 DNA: TGTGCCACCAGCAGATCCCTAGGTCCGGGGGAAACCTACAATGAGCAGTTCTTC
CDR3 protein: CATSRSLGPGETYNEQFF

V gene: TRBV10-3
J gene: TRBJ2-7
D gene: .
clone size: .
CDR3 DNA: TGTGCCATTGGACCAGGGACTGAGCAGTACTTC
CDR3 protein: CAIGPGTEQYF

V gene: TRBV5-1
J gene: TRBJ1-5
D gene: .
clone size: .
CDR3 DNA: TGCGCCAGCAGCGACGGTATAGGGGCTCAGCCCCAGCATTTT
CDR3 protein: CASSDGIGAQPQHF

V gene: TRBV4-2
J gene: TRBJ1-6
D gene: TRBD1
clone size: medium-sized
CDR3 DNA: TGTGCCAGCAGCTCTGGGACAGGGCCCGATTCACCCCTCCACTTT
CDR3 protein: CASSSGTGPDSPLHF

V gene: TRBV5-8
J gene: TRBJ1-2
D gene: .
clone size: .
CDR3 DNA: TGTGCCAGCAGCCTCGATCCGGGGATAGGCTATGGCTACACCTTC
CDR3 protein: CASSLDPGIGYGYTF

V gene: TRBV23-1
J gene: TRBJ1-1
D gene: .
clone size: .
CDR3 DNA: TGCGCCAGCAGTCATGGCCCCACTGAAGCTTTCTTT
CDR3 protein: CASSHGPTEAFF

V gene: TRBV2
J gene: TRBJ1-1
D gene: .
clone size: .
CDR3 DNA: TGTGCCAGCAGTGCCCGAGCGGTGAACACTGAAGCTTTCTTT
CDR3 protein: CASSARAVNTEAFF

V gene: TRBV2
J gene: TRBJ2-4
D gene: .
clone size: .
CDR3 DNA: TGTGCCAGCCGGGGGGACAGTAAAAACATTCAGTACTTC
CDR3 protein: CASRGDSKNIQYF

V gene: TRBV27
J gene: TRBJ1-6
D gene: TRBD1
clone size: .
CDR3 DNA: TGTGCCAGCAGTTTTGGGGACAGGAGAAATTCACCCCTCCACTTT
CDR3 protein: CASSFGDRRNSPLHF

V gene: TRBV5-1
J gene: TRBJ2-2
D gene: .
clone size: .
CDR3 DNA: TGCGCCAGCAGCTTGACAGGGCGCGGAAACACCGGGGAGCTGTTTTTT
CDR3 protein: CASSLTGRGNTGELFF

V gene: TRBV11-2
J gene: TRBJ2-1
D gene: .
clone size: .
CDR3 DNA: TGTGCCAGCAGCTTAGCTCTTACTAGGACCGGGGATGAGCAGTTCTTC
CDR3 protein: CASSLALTRTGDEQFF